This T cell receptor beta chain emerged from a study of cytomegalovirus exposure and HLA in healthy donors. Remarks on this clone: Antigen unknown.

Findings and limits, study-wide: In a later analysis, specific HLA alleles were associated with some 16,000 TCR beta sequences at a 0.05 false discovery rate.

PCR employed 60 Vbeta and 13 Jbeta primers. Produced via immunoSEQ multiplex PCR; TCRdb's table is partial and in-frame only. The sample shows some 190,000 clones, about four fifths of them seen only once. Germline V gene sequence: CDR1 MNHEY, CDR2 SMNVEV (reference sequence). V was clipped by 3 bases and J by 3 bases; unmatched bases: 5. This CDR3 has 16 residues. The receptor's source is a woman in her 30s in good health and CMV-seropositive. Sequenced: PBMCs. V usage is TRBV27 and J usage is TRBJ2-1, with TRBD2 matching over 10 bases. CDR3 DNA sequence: TGTGCCAGCAGTTTCTTACCTAGCGGGAGCTACAATGAGCAGTTCTTC. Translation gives CASSFLPSGSYNEQFF.